This T cell receptor beta chain was profiled in a study of blood T cell repertoires in COVID-19. Whole-study context: The origin of the acute and convalescent COVID-19 samples was the United States, Italy and Spain.

This CDR3 has 14 amino acids. Germline CDR1 reads MNHEY; CDR2 reads SVGEGT. Trimming removed 2 bases from V and 7 bases from J, with 15 bases in between. Generated by immunoSEQ multiplex PCR, the TCRdb table keeps only in-frame clones and is missing some. The table has 120,000 or so clones, over 65% seen once. The TCR comes from a man aged 55 to 70 with acute or convalescent COVID-19. Sequenced input: peripheral blood. The chain couples TRBV6-2 or TRBV6-3 to TRBJ2-7; possibly TRBD1 for D (5 bases). CDR3 sequence: CASSYGVRAQEQYF. The CDR3 nucleotides are TGTGCCAGCAGTTACGGTGTCAGGGCCCAAGAGCAGTACTTC.